This T cell receptor beta chain stems from a study of T cell responses to AZD1222 COVID-19 vaccine. Regarding the study as a whole: Clonal diversity was possibly underestimated, and the donors were mostly white British, with more females. Baseline antibody screening turned up just a handful of seropositive AZD1222 recipients.

V lost 7 bases and J lost 6, with 9 bases in between. CDR1 and CDR2 (germline): LNHDA, SQIVND (reference sequence). The CDR3 consists of 11 residues. On this clone itself: Its antigen is not identified.

Measured with immunoSEQ multiplex PCR; TCRdb has only the in-frame clones, and not every one. Here the sample spans about 110,000 clones, 89% being singletons. The specimen was peripheral blood, collected on day 0 of AZD1222 vaccination. The V and J genes are TRBV19 and TRBJ1-2; D remains ambiguous. This clonotype was sampled from an adult in good health. CDR3 protein: CASKLLDGYTF. Written as DNA, the CDR3 is TGTGCCAGTAAGCTCCTGGATGGCTACACCTTC.